This TCR beta chain was documented in a study of T cell repertoires in cytomegalovirus infection. Study-level background: In the study, CMV epitopes included recently identified HLA-C-restricted and well-studied HLA-B-restricted ones. Through public TCR beta signatures, both CMV infection and matching HLA type were indicated.

This clonotype has more than one count but fewer than ten. The antigen is not known. TCRdb re-called the reads through MiXCR, storing one row per CDR3 protein. In the table there are hundreds of thousands of distinct CDR3 sequences, around 32% of which are singletons. Notes on the study in general: Individuals carrying CMV plus the relevant HLA were identified by cumulative frequency of public TCR beta families. CMV-specific HLA-C-restricted TCR beta clonotypes dominated the ex vivo response.

The CDR3 is 18 residues long. V lost 6 bases to trimming and J lost 5 bases; unmatched junction nucleotides: 16. The source was cultured PBMCs, collected from culture after CMV antigen stimulation. This TCR derives from a human donor in good health (CMV status not recorded). Some clones in this sample may be carry-over from other donors' samples. The chain joins TRBV12-3 or TRBV12-4 to TRBJ2-1; 10 nucleotides align to TRBD2. The CDR3 region is CASSLGGLAGVGNNEQFF. The CDR3 DNA reads TGTGCCAGCAGCCTCGGTGGTCTAGCGGGAGTAGGAAACAATGAGCAGTTCTTC.